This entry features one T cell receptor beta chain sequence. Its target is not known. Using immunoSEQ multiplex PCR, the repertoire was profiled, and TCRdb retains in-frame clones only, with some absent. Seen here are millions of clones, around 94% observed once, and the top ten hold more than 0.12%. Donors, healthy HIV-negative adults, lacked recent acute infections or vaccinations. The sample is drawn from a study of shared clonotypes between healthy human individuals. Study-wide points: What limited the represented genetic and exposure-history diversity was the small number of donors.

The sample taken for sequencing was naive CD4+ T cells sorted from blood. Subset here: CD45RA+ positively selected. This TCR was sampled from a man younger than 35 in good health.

The CDR3 protein is CASSHYRDRVTEQYF. The DNA of the CDR3 is TGCGCCAGCAGCCATTACCGGGACAGGGTGACCGAGCAGTACTTC. The chain employs TRBV4-3 and TRBJ2-7, with TRBD1 identical over 9 bases. Unmatched junction bases numbered 9, after V lost 3 bases and J lost 6 bases. The V gene's germline CDR1 is LGHNA and CDR2 YSLEER. This CDR3 is 15 amino acids long.